The TCR beta chain described here comes from a study of T-cell memory formation after mild COVID-19. This CDR3 region has 15 residues. Germline CDR1 and CDR2: SGHVS and FQNEAQ. V lost 6 bases and J lost 4; bases outside the gene matches: 9. TCRdb redid the calling of the 5' RACE reads with MiXCR, one entry per CDR3 protein. The table lists approximately 150,000 distinct CDR3 sequences, 13% of them singletons, with roughly 3.4% in the top ten. This clonotype was detected only a few times. Its antigen is unknown. Findings of the study overall: Nothing confirmed that second-wave clones peaking on day 37 were specific for SARS-CoV-2.

The source material was PBMCs or a T cell subset sorted from them (not recorded which). The chain links TRBV7-8 to TRBJ2-4; 7 bases align to TRBD1. This receptor was identified in a man younger than 30 who had mild COVID-19 (a few samples of this study predate the infection). Cell type and time point are not known. The CDR3: CASSPSVTGKNIQYF. In DNA form, the CDR3 reads TGTGCCAGCAGTCCCTCCGTGACAGGGAAAAACATTCAGTACTTC.